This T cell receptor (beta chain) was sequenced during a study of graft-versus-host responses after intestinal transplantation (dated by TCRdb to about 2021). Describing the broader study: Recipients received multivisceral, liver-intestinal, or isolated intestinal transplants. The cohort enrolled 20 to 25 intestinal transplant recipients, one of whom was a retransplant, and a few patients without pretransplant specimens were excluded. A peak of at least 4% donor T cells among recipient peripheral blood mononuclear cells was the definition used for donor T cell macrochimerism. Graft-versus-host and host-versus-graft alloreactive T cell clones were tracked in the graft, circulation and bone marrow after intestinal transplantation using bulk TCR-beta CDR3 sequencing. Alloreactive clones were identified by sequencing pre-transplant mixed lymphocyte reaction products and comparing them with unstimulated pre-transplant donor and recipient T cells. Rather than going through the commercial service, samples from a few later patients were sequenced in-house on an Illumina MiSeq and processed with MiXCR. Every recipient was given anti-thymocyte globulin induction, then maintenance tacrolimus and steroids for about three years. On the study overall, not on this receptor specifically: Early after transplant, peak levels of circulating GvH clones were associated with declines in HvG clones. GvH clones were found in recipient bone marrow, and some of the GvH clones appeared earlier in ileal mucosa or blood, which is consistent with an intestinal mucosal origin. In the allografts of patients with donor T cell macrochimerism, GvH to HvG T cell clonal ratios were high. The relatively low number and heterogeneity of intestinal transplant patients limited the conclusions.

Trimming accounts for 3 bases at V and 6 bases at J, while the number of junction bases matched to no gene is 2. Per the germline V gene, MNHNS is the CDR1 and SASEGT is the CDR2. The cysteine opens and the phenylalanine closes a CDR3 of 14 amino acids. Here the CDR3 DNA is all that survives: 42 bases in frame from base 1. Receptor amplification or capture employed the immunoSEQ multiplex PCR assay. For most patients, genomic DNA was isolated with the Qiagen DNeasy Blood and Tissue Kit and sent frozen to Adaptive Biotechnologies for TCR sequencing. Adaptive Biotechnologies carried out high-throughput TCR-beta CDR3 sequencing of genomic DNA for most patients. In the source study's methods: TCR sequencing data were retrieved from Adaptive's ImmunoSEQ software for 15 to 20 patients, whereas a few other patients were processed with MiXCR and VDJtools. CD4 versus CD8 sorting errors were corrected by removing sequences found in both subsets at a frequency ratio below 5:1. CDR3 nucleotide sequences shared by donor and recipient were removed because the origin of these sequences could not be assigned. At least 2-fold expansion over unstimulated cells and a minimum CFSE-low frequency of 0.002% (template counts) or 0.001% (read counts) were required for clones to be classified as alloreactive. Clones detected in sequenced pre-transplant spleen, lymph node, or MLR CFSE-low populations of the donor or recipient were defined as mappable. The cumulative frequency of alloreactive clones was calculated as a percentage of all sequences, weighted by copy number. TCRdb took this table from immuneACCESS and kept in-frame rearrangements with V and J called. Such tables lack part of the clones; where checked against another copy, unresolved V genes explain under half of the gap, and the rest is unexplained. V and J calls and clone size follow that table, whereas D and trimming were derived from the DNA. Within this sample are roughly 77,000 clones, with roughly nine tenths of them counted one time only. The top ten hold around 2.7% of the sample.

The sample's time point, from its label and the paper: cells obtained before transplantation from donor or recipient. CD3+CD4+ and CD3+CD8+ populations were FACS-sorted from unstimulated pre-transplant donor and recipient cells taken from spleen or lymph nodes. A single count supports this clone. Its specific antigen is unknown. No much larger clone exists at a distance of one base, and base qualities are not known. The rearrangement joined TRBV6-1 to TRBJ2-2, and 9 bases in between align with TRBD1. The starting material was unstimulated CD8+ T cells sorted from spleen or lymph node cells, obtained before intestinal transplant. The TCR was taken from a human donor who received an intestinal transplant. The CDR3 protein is CASSETGGAGELFF. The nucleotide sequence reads TGTGCCAGCAGTGAGACAGGGGGTGCCGGGGAGCTGTTTTTT.